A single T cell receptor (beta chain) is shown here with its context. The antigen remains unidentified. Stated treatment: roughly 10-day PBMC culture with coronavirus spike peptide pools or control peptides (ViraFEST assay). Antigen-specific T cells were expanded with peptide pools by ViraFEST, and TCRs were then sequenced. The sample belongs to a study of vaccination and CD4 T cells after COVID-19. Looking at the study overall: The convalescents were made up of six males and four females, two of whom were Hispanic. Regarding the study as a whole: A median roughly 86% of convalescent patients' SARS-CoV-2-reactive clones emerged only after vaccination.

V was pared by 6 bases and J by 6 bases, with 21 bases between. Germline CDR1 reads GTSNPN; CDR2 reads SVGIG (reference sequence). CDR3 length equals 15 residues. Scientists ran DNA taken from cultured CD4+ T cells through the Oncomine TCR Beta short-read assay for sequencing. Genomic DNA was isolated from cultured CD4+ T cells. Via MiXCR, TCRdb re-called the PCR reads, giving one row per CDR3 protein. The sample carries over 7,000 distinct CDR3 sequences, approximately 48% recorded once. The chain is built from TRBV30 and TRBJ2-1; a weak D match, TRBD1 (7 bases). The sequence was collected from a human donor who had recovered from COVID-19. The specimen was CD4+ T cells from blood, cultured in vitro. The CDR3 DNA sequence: TGTGCCTGCATATACCGGGCAGGGGGGTCCAATGAGCAGTTCTTC. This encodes CACIYRAGGSNEQFF.